This entry describes one TCR beta chain. The data were taken from a study of cytomegalovirus exposure and HLA in healthy donors. For the study at large: Of all 400 or so donors who were genotyped, 75% to 90% belonged to the Caucasian-associated ancestry cluster.

Looked up from germline, CDR1 is WNHNN and CDR2 is SYGVQD (reference sequence). This CDR3 has 14 amino acids. PCR employed 60 Vbeta and 13 Jbeta primers. Sequencing was performed with immunoSEQ multiplex PCR; in TCRdb, only in-frame clones are kept and a portion is missing. This sample has about 100,000 clones; 75% to 80% occur once, and the top ten carry 5.8%. The source of this sequence is a man between 60 and 70 years old in good health and CMV-seropositive. This chain joins TRBV10-1 and TRBJ2-5, with TRBD1 matching 8 bases. The DNA matches TRBJ2-7 better at its end, which makes the J call doubtful. Material: PBMCs. CDR3 nucleotides: TGCGCCAGCAGTGACACGCGGACAGGGAACGAGCAGTACTTC. Protein product: CASSDTRTGNEQYF.